The present TCR beta chain was sequenced within a study of cytotoxic CD8 clonotypes in ibrutinib-treated CLL. On the study more broadly: Mean yields were approximately 270,000 productive templates and 90,000 or so productive rearrangements per sample.

Sequencing was performed with immunoSEQ multiplex PCR; in TCRdb, only in-frame clones are kept and a portion is missing. The sample consists of approximately 330,000 clones, about 80% of them appearing once. This TCR was recovered from a human donor with chronic lymphocytic leukemia. The sample consisted of PBMCs, taken before ibrutinib treatment.

CDR3 nucleotides: TGTGCCAGCAGCCAGTTGACTAGCGTTATTGAGCAGTTCTTC. It translates to CASSQLTSVIEQFF. The rearrangement uses TRBV27 and TRBJ2-1; the match to TRBD2 covers 8 bases. J lost 9 bases, V lost 6 bases, and 10 bases had no gene match. Germline lookup yields CDR1 MNHEY and CDR2 SMNVEV (reference sequence). The CDR3 loop spans 14 amino acids.